The 2 T cell receptor beta chains in this list originate from one sample, sequenced in a study of regulatory T cells in long-lasting Graves disease. Arm-PCR of CDR3 regions and iRepertoire HTBI primers were used to build TCR beta libraries. TCRdb re-derived calls from the multiplex PCR reads in MiXCR, one entry per CDR3 protein. The sample yields approximately 400,000 distinct CDR3 sequences, 15% seen once. Specified time point: newly diagnosed GD, antithyroid drugs for less than 3 months. Construction of the TCR library relied on RNA isolated from PBMCs. These same data were also listed under a study on T cells in Graves' hyperthyroidism and ophthalmopathy.

Source: peripheral blood mononuclear cells (PBMCs), taken at new diagnosis, from a patient treated with antithyroid drugs. Receptors were obtained from a woman younger than 45 with Graves disease.

The table lists this clonotype with many counts. The chain employs TRBV10-2 and TRBJ2-3; D is unclear. The CDR3 is made up of 17 amino acids. The V gene lost 0 bases and the J gene lost 0 bases, with 13 bases spanning the gap. Germline values: CDR1 WSHSY, CDR2 SAAADI. The CDR3 loop is CASSESNTGTSTDTQYF. DNA for the CDR3: TGCGCCAGCAGTGAGTCGAATACCGGAACTAGCACAGATACGCAGTATTTT.

The chain joins TRBV7-8 to TRBJ2-1; D perhaps matches TRBD2 (6 bases). The germline V and J ends were trimmed by 4 bases and 4 bases, with 14 bases remaining between them. The CDR3 is 15 residues long. Germline V gene lookup returns CDR1 SGHVS and CDR2 FQNEAQ. The CDR3 DNA reads TGTGCCAGCAGCTCTCCGGGACTGCCATACAATGAGCAGTTCTTC. Translating it yields CASSSPGLPYNEQFF.